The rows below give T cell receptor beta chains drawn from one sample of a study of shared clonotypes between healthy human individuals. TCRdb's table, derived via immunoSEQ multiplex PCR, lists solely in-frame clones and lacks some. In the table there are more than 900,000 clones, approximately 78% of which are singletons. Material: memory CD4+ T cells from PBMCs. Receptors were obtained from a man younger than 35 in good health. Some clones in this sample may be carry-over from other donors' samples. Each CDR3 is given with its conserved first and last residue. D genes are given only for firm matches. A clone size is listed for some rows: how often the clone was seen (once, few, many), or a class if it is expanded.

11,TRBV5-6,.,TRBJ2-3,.,TGTGCCAGCAGCTTATTAGATACGCAGTATTTT,CASSLLDTQYF
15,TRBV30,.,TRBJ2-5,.,TGTGCCTGGAGTCAAGGGGGCGGAGGGCGAGAGACCCAGTACTTC,CAWSQGGGGRETQYF
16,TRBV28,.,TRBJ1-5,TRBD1,TGTGCCAGCAGTCAGATGGACAGGTATAGCAATCAGCCCCAGCATTTT,CASSQMDRYSNQPQHF
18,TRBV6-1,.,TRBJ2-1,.,TGTGCCAGCAGTGAACCCTCCCGTGGCCAAAGCTCCTACAATGAGCAGTTCTTC,CASSEPSRGQSSYNEQFF
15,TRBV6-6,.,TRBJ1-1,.,TGTGCCACTTCGAAGCCGGGGGGTATGAACACTGAAGCTTTCTTT,CATSKPGGMNTEAFF
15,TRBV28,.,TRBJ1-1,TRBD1,TGTGCCAGCAGTCTACCACAGGGGATGAACACTGAAGCTTTCTTT,CASSLPQGMNTEAFF
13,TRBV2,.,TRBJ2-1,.,TGTGCCAGCAGTGGGCCCTTCCCAAATGAGCAGTTCTTC,CASSGPFPNEQFF
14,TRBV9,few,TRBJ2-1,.,TGTGCCAGCAGCGTAGCCAGGAGTAGCAATGAGCAGTTCTTC,CASSVARSSNEQFF
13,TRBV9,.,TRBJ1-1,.,TGTGCCAGCAGCGTAGAAGAAAGCACTGAAGCTTTCTTT,CASSVEESTEAFF
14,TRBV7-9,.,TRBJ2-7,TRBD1,TGTGCCAGCAGCCCGTGGACAGGGGCCCACGAGCAGTACTTC,CASSPWTGAHEQYF
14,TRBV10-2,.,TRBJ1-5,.,TGCGCCAGCAGTGGCCACCCAGAGGATCAGCCCCAGCATTTT,CASSGHPEDQPQHF
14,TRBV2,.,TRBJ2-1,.,TGTGCCAGCAACTTGGACATAGGGGAACATGAGCAGTTCTTC,CASNLDIGEHEQFF
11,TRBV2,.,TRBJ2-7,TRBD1,TGTGCCAGCAGTCTGAACAGGGGGCTGTACTTC,CASSLNRGLYF
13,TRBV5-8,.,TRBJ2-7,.,TGTGCCAGCAGCTTAATCGGGGCGAGCGAGCAGTACTTC,CASSLIGASEQYF
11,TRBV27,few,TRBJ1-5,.,TGTGCCAGCGGGGAACGTCAGCCCCAGCATTTT,CASGERQPQHF
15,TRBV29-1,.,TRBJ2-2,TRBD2,TGCAGCGTTGAGAGCTCGGGACTAGCTACCGGGGAGCTGTTTTTT,CSVESSGLATGELFF
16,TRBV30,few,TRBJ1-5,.,TGTGCCTGGTCTCAAAGAAGGAGGTGGGGCAATCAGCCCCAGCATTTT,CAWSQRRRWGNQPQHF
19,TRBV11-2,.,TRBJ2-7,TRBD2,TGTGCCAGCAGAAATAATAGAGGGACTAGCGGGAGTATTAACCACGAGCAGTACTTC,CASRNNRGTSGSINHEQYF
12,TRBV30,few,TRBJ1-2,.,TGTGCCTGGAGTGTACCCGGGTATGGCTACACCTTC,CAWSVPGYGYTF
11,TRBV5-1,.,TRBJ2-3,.,TGCGCCAGCAGCTTGGCAGATACGCAGTATTTT,CASSLADTQYF
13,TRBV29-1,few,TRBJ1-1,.,TGCAGCGTTGAAAACAGCCGGAACACTGAAGCTTTCTTT,CSVENSRNTEAFF
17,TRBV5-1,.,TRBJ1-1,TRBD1,TGCGCCAGCAGCTTACAGGGGGCGACCCTACCGAACACTGAAGCTTTCTTT,CASSLQGATLPNTEAFF
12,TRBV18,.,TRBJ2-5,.,TGTGCCAGCTCAACGTTCCAAGAGACCCAGTACTTC,CASSTFQETQYF
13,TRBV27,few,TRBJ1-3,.,TGTGCCAGCAGTTCCCTAACAGCTCACACCATATATTTT,CASSSLTAHTIYF
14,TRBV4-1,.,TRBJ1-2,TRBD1,TGCGCCAGCAGCCAGGGACAGGGGACCTATGGCTACACCTTC,CASSQGQGTYGYTF
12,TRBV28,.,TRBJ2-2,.,TGTGCCAGCAGTTTACCCCCCGGGGAGCTGTTTTTT,CASSLPPGELFF
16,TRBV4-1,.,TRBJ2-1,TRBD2,TGCGCCAGCAGCCCCTTAGCGGGAGTCACCTACAATGAGCAGTTCTTC,CASSPLAGVTYNEQFF
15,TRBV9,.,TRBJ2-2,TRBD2,TGTGCCAGCAGCGTAGACGGGAGGAGCACCGGGGAGCTGTTTTTT,CASSVDGRSTGELFF
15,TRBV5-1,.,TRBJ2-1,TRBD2,TGCGCCAGCAGCTTGGAGGGACTAGACAACAATGAGCAGTTCTTC,CASSLEGLDNNEQFF
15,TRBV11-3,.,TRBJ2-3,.,TGTGCCAGCAGCACCGGAGGGGGAGGCACAGATACGCAGTATTTT,CASSTGGGGTDTQYF
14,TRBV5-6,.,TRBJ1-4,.,TGTGCCAGCAGCGCCCGAGGGCTCGGTGAAAAACTGTTTTTT,CASSARGLGEKLFF
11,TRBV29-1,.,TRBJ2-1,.,TGCAGCGTGAGGCTTTCGGATGAGCAGTTCTTC,CSVRLSDEQFF
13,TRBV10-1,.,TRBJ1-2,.,TGCGCCAGCGGAGAACAGAGAGTCTATGGCTACACCTTC,CASGEQRVYGYTF
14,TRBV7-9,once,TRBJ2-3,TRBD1,TGTGCCAGCAGCACCAGGGACAGAGCAGATACGCAGTATTTT,CASSTRDRADTQYF
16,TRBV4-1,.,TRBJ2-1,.,TGCGCCAGCAGCCAGGGAGAGCGGGCCTCCTACAATGAGCAGTTCTTC,CASSQGERASYNEQFF
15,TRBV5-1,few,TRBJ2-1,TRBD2,TGCGCCAGCAGCTTGGATTCGAGCGGGAGCAGTGAGCAGTTCTTC,CASSLDSSGSSEQFF
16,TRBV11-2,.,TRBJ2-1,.,TGTGCCAGCAGCTTAGGCAGCCGGGGCTGGGACAATGAGCAGTTCTTC,CASSLGSRGWDNEQFF
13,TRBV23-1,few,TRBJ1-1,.,TGCGCCAGCGCCTACAGGGTAAACACTGAAGCTTTCTTT,CASAYRVNTEAFF
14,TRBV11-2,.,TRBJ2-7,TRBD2,TGTGCCAGCAGCTTATCGGCGGGAGCTACGGAGCAGTACTTC,CASSLSAGATEQYF
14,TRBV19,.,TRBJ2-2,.,TGTGCCAGTAGTAGGGCTGTGGGCACCGGGGAGCTGTTTTTT,CASSRAVGTGELFF
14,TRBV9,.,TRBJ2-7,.,TGTGCCAGCAGCGGAACTTCTGGACCGACGAAGCAGTACTTC,CASSGTSGPTKQYF
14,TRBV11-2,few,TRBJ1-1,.,TGTGCCAGCAGCGGCAGGACGGGGAACACTGAAGCTTTCTTT,CASSGRTGNTEAFF
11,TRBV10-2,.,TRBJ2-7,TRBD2,TGCGCCAGCACCGGGGGGGGCGAGCAGTACTTC,CASTGGGEQYF
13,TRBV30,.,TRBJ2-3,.,TGTGCCTGGAGTAGGGGGGCAGGAGATACGCAGTATTTT,CAWSRGAGDTQYF
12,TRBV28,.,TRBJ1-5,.,TGTGCCAGCACCGGGCGGGATCAGCCCCAGCATTTT,CASTGRDQPQHF
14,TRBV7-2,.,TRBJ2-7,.,TGTGCCAGCAGCACCTCCGGGTCCATCTACGAGCAGTACTTC,CASSTSGSIYEQYF